The T cell receptor (beta chain) under discussion was sequenced for a study (TCRdb year 2017). Regarding the complete study: Patients provided blood, with volumes of up to 100 ml, in addition to duodenal biopsy samples that ranged from about 6 to 13. For most subjects, cells were stained with pooled PE-conjugated tetramers presenting the glia-alpha1a, -alpha2, -omega1 and -omega2 epitopes. PBMCs were gated as tetramer-binding CD4+ effector-memory gut-homing cells, defined as CD3+, CD11c-, CD14-, CD15-, CD19-, CD56-, CD45RA-, CD62L- and integrin beta7+. The study followed gluten-specific CD4+ T cell receptor repertoires in celiac disease across blood and gut, across disease stages, and over intervals ranging from weeks to decades. Blood and gut biopsy samples from fewer than 25 celiac disease patients were examined in the overall study. Patients with historic T cell material from decades earlier were invited to donate new blood and biopsy samples for long-term comparison. On the study overall, not on this receptor specifically: Clonotypes specific for gluten lasted for decades, and samples taken roughly 16 to 30 years apart shared up to about 50% overlap. Across patients, roughly 1% of TCR-beta sequences and 0.2% of paired TCR-alpha/beta clonotypes were shared, and the authors concluded that cross-contamination was not an issue. Of 1,813 TCRs from around 17 patients, about 9.6% of the TCR-alpha, TCR-beta or paired amino acid sequences were public. The conclusions depend on the specificity of the tetramers, and in earlier work roughly 76% of tetramer-sorted clones showed antigen-specific proliferation. Sampling limits meant that two independent sequencing runs of the same sample reached a maximum clonotype overlap of only about 50%.

When relatively high numbers of tetramer-positive T cells were contained in samples, bulk-cell sorting was performed in addition to single-cell sorting. HLA-DQ:gluten tetramers were used to isolate gluten-specific T cells, and the rearranged TCR-alpha and TCR-beta genes of those cells were then analyzed by high-throughput sequencing. PBMCs were isolated using Ficoll density gradient centrifugation and were cryopreserved prior to staining. All sorting was carried out on a BD Aria II cell sorter, and flow data were analyzed in FlowJo. Receptor libraries were prepared by 5' RACE. A modified SMART protocol was used to prepare bulk TCR libraries. Bulk TCR libraries were sequenced on Illumina MiSeq with paired-end 300 bp reads, whereas single-cell libraries were sequenced on MiSeq with paired-end 250 bp reads. From the authors' description of their analysis: Selected pRESTO steps were used to preprocess the reads, after which IMGT/HighV-QUEST assigned the V, D, J genes and CDR3 junctions. Bulk sequences were retained only when found in at least two replicas with cumulative read counts of 10 or more. For samples with more than 20 cells, repertoire diversity was measured using a sample-corrected Shannon entropy estimator. TCRdb reworked the public reads: Q25 trimming with fastp, MiXCR clone assembly, productive beta chains retained. Each record represents a unique CDR3 protein, reported with the most common genes and DNA among its rows. TCRdb, rather than the study authors, made the V and J calls. The sample includes 180 or so distinct CDR3 sequences, with 15% to 17% observed a single time. 50% of the sample comes from the top ten.

This clonotype registers as large (0.1 to 1%) within its sample. No base quality information exists; no much larger clone differs at one position. V drops 10 bases and J drops 7 bases, leaving 17 bases in between. The CDR3 numbers 13 residues from cysteine through phenylalanine. The sequence is cut down to CDR3 DNA, 39 bases in frame from base 1. The germline V gene sets CDR1 to MDHEN and CDR2 to SYDVKM. The V gene is TRBV28 and the J gene is TRBJ2-1; a tentative D call is TRBD2 (5 bases match). Sequences were derived from gluten tetramer+ CD4+ T cells from blood, sampled while untreated, on a gluten-free diet, or during gluten challenge (not recorded which). The cell subset or site label on this specimen signifies: CD4+ T cells binding HLA-DQ:gluten tetramers. This sequence was found in a male donor with celiac disease. The bases read TGTGCCACCTCTAGCCTTCAACGGAATGAGCAGTTCTTC. It specifies CATSSLQRNEQFF.